Listed here is a single TCR beta chain. The repertoire was sequenced with immunoSEQ multiplex PCR; TCRdb's copy has only in-frame clones and lacks some. The table lists roughly 180,000 clones, less than 85% of them singletons. The data were obtained in a study of cytotoxic CD8 clonotypes in ibrutinib-treated CLL. The input for sequencing was PBMCs, taken after 24 months of ibrutinib treatment. The receptor was derived from a human donor with chronic lymphocytic leukemia.

CDR3 amino acids: CAWSRRSPYTF. DNA for the CDR3: TGTGCCTGGAGTCGGCGCTCCCCATACACCTTC. V gene TRBV30 combines with J gene TRBJ1-2; D is uncertain. The CDR3 is 11 amino acids. In germline, CDR1 is GTSNPN, CDR2 SVGIG (reference sequence). The V end lost 2 bases, the J end lost 11 bases, and 12 bases lay between the germline ends.